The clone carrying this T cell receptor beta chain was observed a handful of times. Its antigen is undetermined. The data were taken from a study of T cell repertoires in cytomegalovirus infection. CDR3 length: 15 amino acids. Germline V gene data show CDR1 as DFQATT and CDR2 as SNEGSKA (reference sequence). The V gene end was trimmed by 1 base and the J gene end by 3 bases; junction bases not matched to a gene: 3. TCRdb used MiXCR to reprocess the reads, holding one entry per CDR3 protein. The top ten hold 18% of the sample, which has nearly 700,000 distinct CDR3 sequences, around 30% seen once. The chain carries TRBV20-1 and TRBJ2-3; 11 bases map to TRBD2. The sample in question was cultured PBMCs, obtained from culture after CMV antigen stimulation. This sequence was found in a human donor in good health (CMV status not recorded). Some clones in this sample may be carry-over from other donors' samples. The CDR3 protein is CSARGLAGPTDTQYF. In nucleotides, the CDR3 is TGCAGTGCTAGAGGACTAGCGGGACCTACAGATACGCAGTATTTT.